These 11 T cell receptor beta chains share one sample of origin, sequenced in a study of blood T cell repertoires in COVID-19. Sequencing was performed with immunoSEQ multiplex PCR; in TCRdb, only in-frame clones are kept and a portion is missing. The sample consists of fewer than 350,000 clones, around 88% of them appearing once. Sequenced input: peripheral blood. The receptor set was obtained from a woman in her 70s with COVID-19, enrolled during active disease.

The chain employs TRBV3-1 (or the pseudogene TRBV3-2) and TRBJ1-2; 7 bases are a match to TRBD1. J was trimmed by 0 bases and V by 1 base; bases with no gene match: 5. This CDR3 spans 16 amino acids. Germline V CDR1 and CDR2: LGHDT, YNNKEL (reference sequence). The CDR3 coding sequence is TGTGCCAGCAGCCAAGCCGGGACAGCAGCTAACTATGGCTACACCTTC. Amino acid sequence: CASSQAGTAANYGYTF.

This clone has just one count. CDR3 nucleotides: TGCGCCAGCAGCCTAACAGGGGGCGTAAACTATGGCTACACCTTC. It yields the protein CASSLTGGVNYGYTF. The chain links TRBV5-1 to TRBJ1-2; 9 bases align to TRBD1. CDR3 length equals 15 residues. From germline, CDR1 is SGHRS and CDR2 YFSETQ. The trim removed 4 bases at V and 2 bases at J, leaving 6 bases unmatched.

The rearrangement links TRBV27 to TRBJ1-2, with 8 nucleotides matching TRBD1. The CDR3 spans 19 residues. V trimming: 8 bases; J trimming: 0 bases; junction bases outside the gene matches: 20. Germline V gene lookup returns CDR1 MNHEY and CDR2 SMNVEV (reference sequence). This CDR3 is CASGNLLLDRVKTNYGYTF. Here the CDR3 DNA reads TGTGCCAGCGGTAACCTGCTTCTGGACAGGGTGAAGACTAACTATGGCTACACCTTC.

The genes are TRBV24-1 and TRBJ1-2, with D maybe TRBD1 (5 bases). The germline gives CDR1 KGHDR, CDR2 SFDVKD. The CDR3 loop spans 15 amino acids. The V and J ends lost 0 bases and 4 bases respectively, with 11 bases between them. The CDR3 nucleotides are TGTGCCACCAGTGATTTGCAGGGCCATCCCTATGGCTACACCTTC. Translation gives CATSDLQGHPYGYTF.

The chain couples TRBV30 to TRBJ2-3; D gene unclear. Germline values: CDR1 GTSNPN, CDR2 SVGIG (reference sequence). V lost 2 bases, J lost 4 bases, and 4 bases lay in between. There are 11 residues in the CDR3. The CDR3 here is CAWSQADTQYF. In DNA, the CDR3 is TGTGCCTGGAGTCAGGCAGATACGCAGTATTTT. The full variable domain, with the rest looked up from reference TRBV30 and TRBJ2-3, is SQTIHQWPATLVQPVGSPLSLECTVEGTSNPNLYWYRQAAGRGLQLLFYSVGIGQISSEVPQNLSASRPQDRQFILSSKKLLLSDSGFYLCAWSQADTQYFGPGTRLTVL.

This clone occurred a few times. This rearrangement joins TRBV10-1 to TRBJ1-5, with a weak D call TRBD1 (6 bases). The CDR3 contains 15 residues. The germline V and J ends were trimmed by 7 bases and 6 bases, with 19 bases remaining between them. Looked up from germline, CDR1 is WNHNN and CDR2 is SYGVQD (reference sequence). CDR3 region: CASNIGDIKSQPQHF. CDR3 coding DNA: TGCGCCAGCAATATAGGGGACATTAAGTCTCAGCCCCAGCATTTT.

The chain links TRBV28 to TRBJ2-2; maybe TRBD2 (6 bases). The ends were cut back, 4 bases at V and 0 bases at J, with 12 bases in the middle. Germline values: CDR1 MDHEN, CDR2 SYDVKM. This CDR3 is 16 amino acids long. The DNA of the CDR3 is TGTGCCAGCAGTTCCCAGCGGGCCTCGAACACCGGGGAGCTGTTTTTT. Translation: CASSSQRASNTGELFF.

This clone was seen more than once but under ten times. The V and J genes are TRBV11-2 and TRBJ2-2; the D gene is possibly TRBD2 (5 bases). This CDR3 comprises 15 residues. V was pared by 2 bases and J by 5 bases, with 12 bases between. In germline, CDR1 is SGHAT, CDR2 FQNNGV. The CDR3 reads CASSLPRGWTGELFF. The CDR3 region has the DNA TGTGCCAGCAGCTTACCCCGGGGATGGACCGGGGAGCTGTTTTTT.

This clone has just one count. The V call is TRBV3-1 (or the pseudogene TRBV3-2), the J call TRBJ2-7; 9 bases fit TRBD2. The germline gives CDR1 LGHDT, CDR2 YNNKEL (reference sequence). This CDR3 has 17 residues. The V and J ends lost 0 bases and 5 bases, in that order; junction bases with no gene match: 11. The CDR3 DNA reads as TGTGCCAGCAGCCAAGAGAAACTAGCGGGCCTAGGGAACGAGCAGTACTTC. It encodes CASSQEKLAGLGNEQYF.

The V gene is TRBV28, the J gene TRBJ2-5, with 11 bases that match TRBD1. CDR1 is MDHEN, CDR2 SYDVKM, per germline. The CDR3 is 16 amino acids. V lost 5 bases to trimming and J lost 5 bases; unmatched junction nucleotides: 10. The CDR3, as DNA: TGTGCCAGCAGTCCCCCCGGACAGGGGGCAAGGGAGACCCAGTACTTC. The encoded protein is CASSPPGQGARETQYF.

Only one count was recorded for this clone. The CDR3 sequence: CASSLGLRGKLANYGYTF. CDR3 DNA sequence: TGTGCCAGCAGCTTGGGCCTCAGGGGTAAGTTAGCTAACTATGGCTACACCTTC. The rearrangement links TRBV7-9 to TRBJ1-2; D may be TRBD1 (6 bases). Looked up from germline, CDR1 is SEHNR and CDR2 is FQNEAQ (reference sequence). V lost 3 bases and J 0 bases, leaving 20 bases between the germline ends. This CDR3 region has 18 residues.